The next 27 T cell receptor beta chains were all read from a single sample in a study of control samples from healthy donors and cancer patients. Clones were sequenced by immunoSEQ multiplex PCR, and TCRdb holds only the in-frame ones, with some missing. The sample shows approximately 150,000 clones, 96% of them seen only once. The sequenced sample consisted of blood. Receptors originate from a woman aged 25-40 years in good health.

This chain links TRBV5-6 with TRBJ1-5; D is unresolved. Germline V lookup: CDR1 SGHDT, CDR2 YYEEEE. Trimming pared 3 bases from V and 0 bases from J, leaving 7 bases between. The CDR3 runs to 14 residues. CDR3 protein: CASSSLISNQPQHF. The CDR3 bases are TGTGCCAGCAGCTCACTCATTAGCAATCAGCCCCAGCATTTT.

V is TRBV9 and J is TRBJ1-3; the D gene is possibly TRBD1 (5 bases). Germline V gene sequence: CDR1 SGDLS, CDR2 YYNGEE. Deletions cut 0 bases from V and 3 bases from J, with 10 bases between. The CDR3 has 15 residues. The CDR3 DNA reads as TGTGCCAGCAGCGTAGGGGGCGCGTTTGGAAACACCATATATTTT. It codes for CASSVGGAFGNTIYF.

The chain recombines TRBV29-1 with TRBJ2-1, with 12 bases lining up with TRBD2. V dropped 7 bases and J dropped 9; count of bases not matched to a gene: 7. The CDR3 runs to 13 residues. The germline gives CDR1 SQVTM, CDR2 ANQGSEA. The CDR3: CSARLAGVGEQFF. As DNA, the CDR3 is TGCAGCGCGAGACTAGCGGGAGTGGGTGAGCAGTTCTTC.

This clone was found a few times. This sequence joins TRBV12-3 or TRBV12-4 and TRBJ2-7, with a weak D call TRBD2 (5 bases). Trimming shortened V by 2 bases and J by 6 bases, and 8 bases separated the two germline ends. This CDR3 region has 12 residues. CDR3 sequence reads: CASSLRGFEQYF. For the CDR3, the DNA is TGTGCCAGCAGTTTACGGGGTTTCGAGCAGTACTTC.

This clone was recorded once. In the same sample, other DNA sequences code for this CDR3. The CDR3 region is CASSLQGSYGYTF. CDR3 nucleotides: TGTGCCAGCAGCCTTCAGGGATCCTATGGCTACACCTTC. The chain carries TRBV27 and TRBJ1-2, with D possibly being TRBD1 (5 bases). CDR3 length: 13 amino acids. The V gene lost 6 bases and the J gene lost 4 bases, with 12 bases spanning the gap. Germline V gene lookup returns CDR1 MNHEY and CDR2 SMNVEV (reference sequence).

The chain carries TRBV7-3 and TRBJ2-1, with 10 nucleotides matching TRBD2. The CDR3 is 14 residues long. The germline CDR1 and CDR2 sequences are SGHTA and FQGTGA. The V segment lost 5 bases and the J segment 8 bases; nucleotides outside the gene matches: 6. The CDR3 DNA sequence: TGTGCCAGCAGCCACCAGCGGGAGGGTGATGAGCAGTTCTTC. Its translation is CASSHQREGDEQFF.

The chain has TRBV7-9 and TRBJ1-6; D is unclear. V lost 5 bases and J 9 bases, leaving 17 bases between the germline ends. Germline CDR1 SEHNR, CDR2 FQNEAQ (reference sequence). This CDR3 comprises 15 residues. The CDR3 bases are TGTGCCAGCAGCCCGAGGTCCACTTCTGGTTCACCCCTCCACTTT. Amino acid sequence: CASSPRSTSGSPLHF.

The rearrangement uses TRBV5-4 and TRBJ1-2; TRBD1 matches at 11 bases. Trimming at V came to 3 bases and at J to 4 bases, leaving 2 bases not matched to a gene. Germline assignment: CDR1 SGHNT and CDR2 YYREEE (reference sequence). This CDR3 is 14 amino acids long. CDR3 nucleotides: TGTGCCAGCAGCTCCGGGACAGGGGGCTATGGCTACACCTTC. This gives the protein CASSSGTGGYGYTF.

This chain connects TRBV28 to TRBJ1-1, with a weak D call TRBD1 (5 bases). Trimming left V 5 bases short and J 1 base short, with 14 bases between. CDR1 is MDHEN and CDR2 is SYDVKM in the germline V gene. The CDR3 runs 15 residues. CDR3 DNA sequence: TGTGCCAGCAGTACCCACGACAGCAAGAACACTGAAGCTTTCTTT. Its protein is CASSTHDSKNTEAFF.

This chain connects TRBV5-1 to TRBJ1-1; no clear D. V was cut by 1 base and J by 1 base, with 8 bases left in between. This CDR3 has 14 residues. The V gene's germline CDR1 is SGHRS and CDR2 YFSETQ. CDR3 protein: CASSLWVTNTEAFF. CDR3 nucleotides: TGCGCCAGCAGCTTGTGGGTTACGAACACTGAAGCTTTCTTT.

J is TRBJ2-2 and V is TRBV5-5; the D is unclear. V was cut by 2 bases and J by 3 bases, with 8 bases left in between. CDR1 and CDR2 (germline): SGHKS, YYEKEE (reference sequence). CDR3 length equals 14 residues. CDR3 protein: CASSLEGHTGELFF. CDR3 nucleotides: TGTGCCAGCAGCTTAGAAGGGCACACCGGGGAGCTGTTTTTT.

This clone was seen once. The chain couples TRBV10-2 to TRBJ2-1; 14 nucleotides agree with TRBD2. After removal of 8 bases from V and 16 bases from J, the junction contained 13 bases not matched to a gene. Germline-derived CDR1 and CDR2 are WSHSY and SAAADI. The CDR3 sequence is 14 residues long. CDR3 residues: CASHTGTSGGPGFF. As DNA, the CDR3 is TGCGCCAGCCATACCGGGACTAGCGGGGGACCCGGATTCTTC.

The rearrangement uses TRBV6-5 and TRBJ1-1, with 8 bases matching TRBD1. Germline V lookup: CDR1 MNHEY, CDR2 SVGAGI. The CDR3 is 14 amino acids. Unmatched junction bases numbered 4, after V lost 6 bases and J lost 1 base. The CDR3 loop is CASRGGTGNTEAFF. CDR3 coding DNA: TGTGCCAGCAGGGGAGGGACAGGGAACACTGAAGCTTTCTTT.

The CDR3 protein is CASTPRGQGAVTGELFF. In DNA form, the CDR3 reads TGTGCCAGCACCCCTCGGGGACAGGGGGCGGTTACCGGGGAGCTGTTTTTT. V usage is TRBV5-4 and J usage is TRBJ2-2; TRBD1 aligns across 12 bases. CDR1 and CDR2 from the germline V gene are SGHNT and YYREEE (reference sequence). The CDR3 sequence is 17 residues long. The J segment lost 5 bases and the V segment lost 6 bases, leaving 11 bases of the junction unmatched.

The genes are TRBV19 and TRBJ1-1; D is unclear. This CDR3 has 13 residues. The V and J ends lost 5 bases and 1 base respectively, with 8 bases between them. Germline assignment: CDR1 LNHDA and CDR2 SQIVND (reference sequence). The DNA of the CDR3 is TGTGCCAGTAGTGTTTGGGGGAACACTGAAGCTTTCTTT. Amino acid sequence: CASSVWGNTEAFF.

This rearrangement joins TRBV30 to TRBJ2-7, with 8 bases aligning to TRBD1. V lost 0 bases to trimming and J lost 3 bases; unmatched junction nucleotides: 1. This CDR3 is 13 amino acids long. CDR1 GTSNPN and CDR2 SVGIG come from the germline V gene (reference sequence). In nucleotides, the CDR3 is TGTGCCTGGAGTGTCGGACAGGGCTACGAGCAGTACTTC. Its protein product is CAWSVGQGYEQYF.

The gene calls are TRBV6-5 and TRBJ1-3; D possibly corresponds to TRBD1 (6 bases). The CDR3 totals 13 residues. Germline lookup yields CDR1 MNHEY and CDR2 SVGAGI. V gave up 6 bases and J gave up 4 bases, with 10 bases separating them. The CDR3 reads CASRMGQGNTIYF. CDR3 in DNA: TGTGCCAGCAGAATGGGACAAGGAAACACCATATATTTT.

The chain combines TRBV2 with TRBJ1-6; D not certain. Per the germline V gene, CDR1 is SNHLY and CDR2 is FYNNEI. Between the trimmed V and J ends, which lost 0 bases and 14 bases, there was a span of 11 bases. The CDR3 extends over 13 amino acids. The CDR3, as DNA: TGTGCCAGCAGTGAAGCTGAGTGGTCGACCCTCCACTTT. Translating gives CASSEAEWSTLHF.

The CDR3 nucleotides are TGCAGCGCTCAGAGATCCGGGGACACTGAAGCTTTCTTT. Its translation is CSAQRSGDTEAFF. V gene TRBV29-1 combines with J gene TRBJ1-1; D is unclear. The V end lost 7 bases, the J end lost 3 bases, and 15 bases lay between the germline ends. This CDR3 region has 13 residues. The V gene's germline CDR1 is SQVTM and CDR2 ANQGSEA.

This chain connects TRBV6-4 to TRBJ2-2; D unresolved. Germline lookup yields CDR1 MRHNA and CDR2 SNTAGT. Trimming took off 5 bases at V and 5 bases at J, with 9 bases between the two ends. The CDR3 consists of 13 residues. The CDR3 DNA follows: TGTGCCAGCAGTAAACAGCAAACCGGGGAGCTGTTTTTT. Protein: CASSKQQTGELFF.

This chain links TRBV19 with TRBJ2-2; TRBD1 is a possible D gene (6 bases). CDR3 length equals 14 residues. V gave up 4 bases and J gave up 3 bases, with 9 bases separating them. Germline V gene data show CDR1 as LNHDA and CDR2 as SQIVND (reference sequence). In DNA form, the CDR3 reads TGTGCCAGTAGTAAAACAGGGCACACCGGGGAGCTGTTTTTT. Encoded protein: CASSKTGHTGELFF.

The CDR3 bases are TGTGCCAGCAGCCGGGGGGGGGCTGAAGCTTTCTTT. It is translated as CASSRGGAEAFF. The chain links TRBV14 to TRBJ1-1; perhaps TRBD1 as D (5 bases). The CDR3 is 12 residues long. Trimming removed 4 bases from V and 6 bases from J, with 9 bases in between. Per the germline V gene, CDR1 is SGHDN and CDR2 is FVKESK.

The J gene is TRBJ2-5, the V gene TRBV7-3; 7 bases match TRBD1. Germline assignment: CDR1 SGHTA and CDR2 FQGTGA. V lost 5 bases and J lost 1; bases outside the gene matches: 1. This CDR3 comprises 13 residues. The CDR3 region is CASSKGAQETQYF. The CDR3 DNA reads as TGTGCCAGCAGCAAGGGGGCCCAAGAGACCCAGTACTTC.

This clone occurred once. J is TRBJ2-7 and V is TRBV4-2, with 9 nucleotides matching TRBD2. The V segment lost 2 bases and the J segment 5 bases; nucleotides outside the gene matches: 7. The CDR3 runs to 15 residues. CDR1 is LGHNA and CDR2 is YNFKEQ in the germline V gene. CDR3 protein: CASSQLAGARDEQYF. CDR3 nucleotides: TGTGCCAGCAGCCAATTAGCGGGAGCCCGGGACGAGCAGTACTTC.

The chain recombines TRBV30 with TRBJ1-4; 9 bases agree with TRBD1. Germline V lookup: CDR1 GTSNPN, CDR2 SVGIG (reference sequence). With 2 bases clipped from V and 8 bases from J, the junction kept 9 bases outside the gene matches. The CDR3 extends over 15 amino acids. The chain's CDR3 is CAWSYGGQGGEKLFF. CDR3 sequence (DNA): TGTGCCTGGAGTTACGGGGGACAGGGAGGAGAAAAACTGTTTTTT.

The CDR3 DNA reads as TGTGCCAGCAGCCCGACGACAGGGGCGGTCGAACTGTTTTTT. Amino acid sequence: CASSPTTGAVELFF. This sequence joins TRBV3-1 (or the pseudogene TRBV3-2) and TRBJ1-4; 8 bases fit TRBD1. V was clipped by 4 bases and J by 12 bases; unmatched bases: 10. This CDR3 has 14 amino acids. The germline V gene has CDR1 LGHDT and CDR2 YNNKEL (reference sequence).

This chain uses TRBV27 with TRBJ2-2; D not certain. The CDR3 runs 13 residues. Trimming shortened V by 7 bases and J by 5 bases, and 11 bases separated the two germline ends. Germline V gene lookup returns CDR1 MNHEY and CDR2 SMNVEV (reference sequence). The DNA for the CDR3 is TGTGCCAGCACACACAGAGGTACCGGGGAGCTGTTTTTT. Its protein is CASTHRGTGELFF.